This paragraph covers one TCR beta chain sequence. Antigen specificity is unknown. Unique molecular identifiers were present in the TCR beta cDNA libraries. T cells numbering about 0.95 to 10 million gave rise to 450,000 to 550,000 cDNA molecules. One entry per CDR3 protein, called by TCRdb with MiXCR from the PCR reads. The sample has about 760,000 distinct CDR3 sequences, 30% seen once; the top ten hold about 0.5%. The data originate from a study of post-analysis software for immune sequencing data. Whole-study results and caveats: Controls had significantly higher normalized Chao1 diversity than multiple sclerosis patients.

Sequencing was done on a sample of blood. This sequence was found in a girl aged 5 to 17 with multiple sclerosis.

In nucleotides, the CDR3 is TGTGCCAGCAGCCCTACAGCCGGGACAGTGAACAATGAGCAGTTCTTC. As protein: CASSPTAGTVNNEQFF. This chain connects TRBV27 to TRBJ2-1; 7 bases agree with TRBD1. Germline CDR1 reads MNHEY; CDR2 reads SMNVEV (reference sequence). V gave up 6 bases and J gave up 5 bases; unmatched junction bases: 13. CDR3 length equals 16 residues.